Only a few counts were recorded for the clone carrying this TCR beta chain. The antigen is undetermined. The sample belongs to a study of cytomegalovirus exposure and HLA in healthy donors. Points from the study as a whole: Within the 130 or so validation repertoires, first-cohort TCR clusters tended to co-occur, according to a later analysis. As was reported, the classifier diagnosed cytomegalovirus status with high specificity and sensitivity.

Assay used: immunoSEQ multiplex PCR; TCRdb lists only in-frame clones, some missing. Here the sample spans about 240,000 clones, around 85% being singletons. V was clipped by 1 base and J by 0 bases; unmatched bases: 6. The CDR3 length is 18 residues. Germline V gene sequence: CDR1 SGHTS, CDR2 YDEGEE. Sequenced material: PBMCs. This chain links TRBV5-8 with TRBJ2-6, with 8 positions matching TRBD1. This clonotype originated in a woman aged 30 to 39 in good health and CMV-seropositive. CDR3 nucleotide sequence: TGTGCCAGCAGCTTGACGGGACAGGCCATCTCTGGGGCCAACGTCCTGACTTTC. Translated: CASSLTGQAISGANVLTF.